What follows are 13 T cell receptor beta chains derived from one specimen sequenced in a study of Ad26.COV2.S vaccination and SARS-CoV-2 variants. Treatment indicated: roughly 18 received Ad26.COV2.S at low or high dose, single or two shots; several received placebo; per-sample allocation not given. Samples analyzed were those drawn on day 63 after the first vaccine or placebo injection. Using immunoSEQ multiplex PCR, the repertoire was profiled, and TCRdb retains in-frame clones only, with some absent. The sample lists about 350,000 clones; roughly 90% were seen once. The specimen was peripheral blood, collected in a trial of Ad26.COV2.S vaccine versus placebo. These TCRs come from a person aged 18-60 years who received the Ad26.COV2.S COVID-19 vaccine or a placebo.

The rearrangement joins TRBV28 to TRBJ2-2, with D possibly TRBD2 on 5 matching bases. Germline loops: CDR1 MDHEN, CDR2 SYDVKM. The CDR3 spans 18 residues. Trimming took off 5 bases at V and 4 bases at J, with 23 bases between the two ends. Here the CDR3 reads CASSPPRPGLLLTGELFF. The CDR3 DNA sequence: TGTGCCAGCAGTCCACCCAGACCTGGACTGCTGCTCACCGGGGAGCTGTTTTTT.

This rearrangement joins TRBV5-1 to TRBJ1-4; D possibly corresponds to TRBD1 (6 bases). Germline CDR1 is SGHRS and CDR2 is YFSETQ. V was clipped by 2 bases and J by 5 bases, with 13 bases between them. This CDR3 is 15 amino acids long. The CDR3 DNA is TGCGCCAGCAGCTTCGAGGGACATGTGAATGAAAAACTGTTTTTT. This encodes CASSFEGHVNEKLFF.

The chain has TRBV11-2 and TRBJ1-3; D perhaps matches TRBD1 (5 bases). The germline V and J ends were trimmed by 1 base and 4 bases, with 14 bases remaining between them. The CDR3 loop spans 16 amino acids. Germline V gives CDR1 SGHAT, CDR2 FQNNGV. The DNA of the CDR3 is TGTGCCAGCAGCTTAGTCCCAGGGAGAACCGGAAACACCATATATTTT. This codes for CASSLVPGRTGNTIYF. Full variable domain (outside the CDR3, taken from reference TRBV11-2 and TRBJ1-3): EAGVAQSPRYKIIEKRQSVAFWCNPISGHATLYWYQQILGQGPKLLIQFQNNGVVDDSQLPKDRFSAERLKGVDSTLKIQPAKLEDSAVYLCASSLVPGRTGNTIYFGEGSWLTVV.

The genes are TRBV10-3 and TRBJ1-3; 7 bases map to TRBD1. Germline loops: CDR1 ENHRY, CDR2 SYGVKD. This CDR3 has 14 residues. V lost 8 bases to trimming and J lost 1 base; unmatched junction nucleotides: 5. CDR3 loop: CAISGTESGNTIYF. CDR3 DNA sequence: TGTGCCATCTCCGGGACAGAGTCTGGAAACACCATATATTTT.

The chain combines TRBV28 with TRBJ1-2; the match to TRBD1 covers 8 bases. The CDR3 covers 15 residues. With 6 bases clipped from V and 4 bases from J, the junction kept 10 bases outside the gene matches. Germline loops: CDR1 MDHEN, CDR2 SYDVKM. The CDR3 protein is CASSTTSGGVYGYTF. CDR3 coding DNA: TGTGCCAGCAGCACCACCTCAGGGGGCGTCTATGGCTACACCTTC.

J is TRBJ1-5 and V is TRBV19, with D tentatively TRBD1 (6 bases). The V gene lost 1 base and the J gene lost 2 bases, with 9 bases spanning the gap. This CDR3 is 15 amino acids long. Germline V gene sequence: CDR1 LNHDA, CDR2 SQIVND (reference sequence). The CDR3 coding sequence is TGTGCCAGTAGTATAGGCAGGGGAGGCAATCAGCCCCAGCATTTT. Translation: CASSIGRGGNQPQHF.

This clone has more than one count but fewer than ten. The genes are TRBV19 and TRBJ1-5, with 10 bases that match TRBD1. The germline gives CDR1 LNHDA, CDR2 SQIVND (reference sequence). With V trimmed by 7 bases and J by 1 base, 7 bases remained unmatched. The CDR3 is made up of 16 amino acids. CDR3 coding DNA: TGTGCCAGTAACTCCCCGGGACAGGGGAGCAATCAGCCCCAGCATTTT. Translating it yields CASNSPGQGSNQPQHF.

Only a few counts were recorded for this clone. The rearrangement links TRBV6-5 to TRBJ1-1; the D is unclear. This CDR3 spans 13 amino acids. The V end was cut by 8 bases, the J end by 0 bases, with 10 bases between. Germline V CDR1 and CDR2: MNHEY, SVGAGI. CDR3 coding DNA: TGTGCCAGCTCCTGGGCTCTGAACACTGAAGCTTTCTTT. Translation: CASSWALNTEAFF.

CDR3 sequence: CASSLASGVYNEQFF. For the CDR3, the DNA is TGTGCCAGCAGCCTAGCTAGCGGGGTTTACAATGAGCAGTTCTTC. The V gene is TRBV13, the J gene TRBJ2-1; 9 bases are a match to TRBD2. The germline gives CDR1 PRHDT, CDR2 FYEKMQ (reference sequence). The CDR3 loop spans 15 amino acids. The junction had 6 bases not matched to a gene; V was cut back by 5 bases and J by 4 bases.

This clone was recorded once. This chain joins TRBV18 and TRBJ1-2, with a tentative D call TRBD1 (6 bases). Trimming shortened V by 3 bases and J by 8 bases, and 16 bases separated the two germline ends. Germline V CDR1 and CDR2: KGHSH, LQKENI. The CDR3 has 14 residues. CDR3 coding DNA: TGTGCCAGCTCACCGAGGACAGCCGGTGGGGGCTACACCTTC. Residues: CASSPRTAGGGYTF.

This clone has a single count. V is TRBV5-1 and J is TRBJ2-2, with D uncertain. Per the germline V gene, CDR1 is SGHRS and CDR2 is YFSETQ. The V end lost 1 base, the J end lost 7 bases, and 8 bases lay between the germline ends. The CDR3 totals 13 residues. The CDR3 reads CASSLRSGGELFF. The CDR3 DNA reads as TGCGCCAGCAGCTTGCGCAGTGGCGGGGAGCTGTTTTTT.

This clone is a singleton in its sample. The CDR3 bases are TGTGCCAGCAGCCATGTTGGGAGCGGACCTCGCTCCTACGAGCAGTACTTC. It translates to CASSHVGSGPRSYEQYF. The rearrangement uses TRBV3-1 (or the pseudogene TRBV3-2) and TRBJ2-7; D possibly corresponds to TRBD2 (5 bases). CDR3 size: 17 residues. V was pared by 3 bases and J by 0 bases, with 18 bases between. Per the germline V gene, CDR1 is LGHDT and CDR2 is YNNKEL (reference sequence).

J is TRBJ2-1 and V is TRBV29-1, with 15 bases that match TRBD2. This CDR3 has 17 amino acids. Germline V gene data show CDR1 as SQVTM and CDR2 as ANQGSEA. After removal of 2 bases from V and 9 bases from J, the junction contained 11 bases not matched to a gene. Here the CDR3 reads CSVESGTSGRRVSEQFF. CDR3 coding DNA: TGCAGCGTTGAATCAGGGACTAGCGGGAGGAGGGTTAGTGAGCAGTTCTTC.